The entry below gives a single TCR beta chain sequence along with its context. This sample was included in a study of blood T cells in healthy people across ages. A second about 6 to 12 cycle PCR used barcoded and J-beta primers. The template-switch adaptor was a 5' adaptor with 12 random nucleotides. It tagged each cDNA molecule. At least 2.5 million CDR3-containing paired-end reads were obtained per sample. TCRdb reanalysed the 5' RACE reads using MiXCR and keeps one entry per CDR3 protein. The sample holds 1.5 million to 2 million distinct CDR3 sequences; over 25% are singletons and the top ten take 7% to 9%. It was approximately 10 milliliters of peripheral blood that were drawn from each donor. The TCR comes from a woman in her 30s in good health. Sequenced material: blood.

The CDR3 sequence is CASSPRSVTDGYTF. CDR3 sequence (DNA): TGTGCCAGCAGCCCTCGGAGTGTTACAGATGGCTACACCTTC. The V gene is TRBV7-9, the J gene TRBJ1-2, with D uncertain. This CDR3 region has 14 residues. Trimming left V 5 bases short and J 6 bases short, with 16 bases between. Germline CDR1 is SEHNR and CDR2 is FQNEAQ (reference sequence).